This T cell receptor beta chain emerged from a study of cytomegalovirus exposure and HLA in healthy donors. Study-level background: The study's early data release held some 85 million unique TCRs from HLA-typed donors. Findings and caveats of the study: A missense DCLRE1C variant was associated with V- and J-gene trimming of TCR beta chains in a later analysis, and an independent cohort replicated the association. Near-uniform donor sequencing depth was presumed by presence/absence analyses. Later on, analysis showed that most CMV-associated TCR beta chains appeared to be HLA-restricted.

The germline CDR1 and CDR2 sequences are MGHDK and SYGVNS. There are 12 residues in the CDR3. The trim removed 5 bases at V and 9 bases at J, leaving 4 bases unmatched. This clone was picked up one time. Its cognate antigen is unknown. A multiplex PCR was run with 60 Vbeta primers and 13 Jbeta primers. The assay was immunoSEQ multiplex PCR, and TCRdb's table has in-frame clones only and misses some. The sample records around 90,000 clones, around 64% being singletons. The chain is built from TRBV25-1 and TRBJ2-1, with 7 positions matching TRBD1. The sample consisted of PBMCs. The sequence came from a human donor in good health. CDR3 nucleotides: TGTGCCAGCAGTTCCAACAGGGGTGAGCAGTTCTTC. This encodes CASSSNRGEQFF.